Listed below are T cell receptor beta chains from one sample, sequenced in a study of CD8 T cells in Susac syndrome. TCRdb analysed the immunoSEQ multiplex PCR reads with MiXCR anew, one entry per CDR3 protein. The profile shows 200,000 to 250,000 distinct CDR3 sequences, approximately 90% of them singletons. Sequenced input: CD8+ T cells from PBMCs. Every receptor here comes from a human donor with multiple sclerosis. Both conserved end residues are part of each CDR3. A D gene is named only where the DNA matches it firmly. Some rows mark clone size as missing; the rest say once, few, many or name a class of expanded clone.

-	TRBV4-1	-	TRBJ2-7	CASSHPGEAPYEQYF	TGCGCCAGCAGCCATCCAGGGGAGGCCCCCTACGAGCAGTACTTC
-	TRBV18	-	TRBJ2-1	CASSPWAYNEQFF	TGTGCCAGCTCACCATGGGCTTACAATGAGCAGTTCTTC
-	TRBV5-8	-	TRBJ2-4	CASTYSFSPKKNIQYF	TGTGCCAGCACCTACTCGTTTTCGCCCAAAAAAAACATTCAGTACTTC
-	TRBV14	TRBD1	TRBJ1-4	CASSQAGQPNEKLFF	TGTGCCAGCAGCCAAGCGGGACAGCCTAATGAAAAACTGTTTTTT
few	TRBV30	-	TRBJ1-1	CAWNGIPNTEAFF	TGTGCCTGGAATGGCATCCCGAACACTGAAGCTTTCTTT
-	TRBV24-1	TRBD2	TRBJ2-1	CATSGASLAGIYNEQFF	TGTGCCACCAGTGGTGCCTCACTAGCGGGGATCTACAATGAGCAGTTCTTC
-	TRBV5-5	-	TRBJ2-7	CATSSPGKSYEQYF	TGTGCCACCAGCTCCCCCGGCAAGTCCTACGAGCAGTACTTC
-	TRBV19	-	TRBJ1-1	CASSIMGTEAFF	TGTGCCAGTAGTATTATGGGCACTGAAGCTTTCTTT
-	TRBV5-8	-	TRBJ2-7	CASSSLDTLTSYEQYF	TGTGCCAGCAGCTCCCTGGACACCCTGACCTCCTACGAGCAGTACTTC
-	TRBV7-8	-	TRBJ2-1	CASSPRPRYNEQFF	TGTGCCAGCAGCCCCAGACCGCGCTACAATGAGCAGTTCTTC
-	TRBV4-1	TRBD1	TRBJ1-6	CASSQDKGAGSPLHF	TGCGCCAGCAGCCAAGATAAGGGGGCGGGTTCACCCCTCCACTTT
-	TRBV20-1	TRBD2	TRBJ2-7	CSARDRAGTSSYEQYF	TGCAGTGCTAGAGATCGGGCGGGGACTAGCTCCTACGAGCAGTACTTC
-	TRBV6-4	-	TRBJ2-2	CASSFSVATAGTGELFF	TGTGCCAGCAGTTTCTCTGTGGCGACAGCGGGCACCGGGGAGCTGTTTTTT
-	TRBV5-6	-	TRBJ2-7	CASSLFRDWNFEQYF	TGTGCCAGCAGCTTATTTCGGGACTGGAATTTCGAGCAGTACTTC
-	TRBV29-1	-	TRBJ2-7	CSTMGQNPYEQYF	TGCAGCACAATGGGGCAGAATCCCTACGAGCAGTACTTC
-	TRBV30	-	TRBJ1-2	CAWSVTPQTLGGYTF	TGTGCCTGGAGTGTAACTCCCCAAACTCTGGGGGGCTACACCTTC
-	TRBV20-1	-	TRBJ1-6	CSAPGPYGSPLHF	TGCAGTGCCCCGGGTCCTTACGGTTCACCCCTCCACTTT
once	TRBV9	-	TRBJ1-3	CASSVGDPFRGNTIYF	TGTGCCAGCAGCGTAGGGGACCCCTTTAGAGGAAACACCATATATTTT
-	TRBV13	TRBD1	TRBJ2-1	CASSFSRDRVRGEQFF	TGTGCCAGCAGTTTTTCCCGGGACAGGGTTCGAGGTGAGCAGTTCTTC
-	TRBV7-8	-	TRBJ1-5	CASSPEGGPIYHSNQPQHF	TGTGCCAGCAGCCCCGAGGGGGGCCCTATATATCATAGCAATCAGCCCCAGCATTTT
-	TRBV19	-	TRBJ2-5	CASRVSTIGDPQETQYF	TGTGCCAGTAGAGTGAGCACGATCGGGGATCCACAAGAGACCCAGTACTTC
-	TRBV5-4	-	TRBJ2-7	CASSLESGSYEQYF	TGTGCCAGCAGCTTGGAAAGCGGCTCCTACGAGCAGTACTTC
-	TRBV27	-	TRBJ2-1	CASSLGIGNEQFF	TGTGCCAGCAGCCTCGGAATAGGGAATGAGCAGTTCTTC
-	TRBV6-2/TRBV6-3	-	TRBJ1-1	CASSYLSSPATEAFF	TGTGCCAGCAGTTACCTGAGTTCCCCCGCGACTGAAGCTTTCTTT
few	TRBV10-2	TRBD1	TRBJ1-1	CASSPGTGSTEAFF	TGCGCCAGCAGCCCCGGGACAGGGAGCACTGAAGCTTTCTTT
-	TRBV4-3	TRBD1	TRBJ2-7	CASSQEVLRTGGYEQYF	TGCGCCAGCAGCCAAGAGGTGTTGAGGACAGGGGGTTACGAGCAGTACTTC
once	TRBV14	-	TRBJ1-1	CASSQETGPTEAFF	TGTGCCAGCAGCCAAGAGACGGGCCCGACTGAAGCTTTCTTT
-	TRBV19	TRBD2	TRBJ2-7	CASALSGRATYEQYF	TGTGCCAGTGCCTTAAGTGGGAGGGCCACCTACGAGCAGTACTTC
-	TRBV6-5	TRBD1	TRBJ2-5	CATGQGIGYQETQYF	TGTGCCACCGGACAGGGGATTGGGTACCAAGAGACCCAGTACTTC
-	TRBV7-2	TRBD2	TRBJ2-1	CASSLRAGDSEQFF	TGTGCCAGCAGCTTACGAGCGGGAGACAGTGAGCAGTTCTTC
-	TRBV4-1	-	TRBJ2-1	CASSRTAYNEQFF	TGCGCCAGCAGCCGCACAGCCTACAATGAGCAGTTCTTC
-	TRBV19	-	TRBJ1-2	CASSIGGVGYTF	TGTGCCAGTAGTATAGGAGGGGTCGGCTACACCTTC
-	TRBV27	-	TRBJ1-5	CASSLSQYQPQHF	TGTGCCAGCAGTTTATCGCAATATCAGCCCCAGCATTTT
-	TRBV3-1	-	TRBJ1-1	CASSPYFGHTEAFF	TGTGCCAGCAGCCCTTATTTCGGGCACACTGAAGCTTTCTTT
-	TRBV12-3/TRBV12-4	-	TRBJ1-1	CASSNSGDTEAFF	TGTGCCAGCAGTAATTCAGGAGACACTGAAGCTTTCTTT
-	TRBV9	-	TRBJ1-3	CASSVDREGVGNTIYF	TGTGCCAGCAGCGTAGACAGGGAGGGTGTTGGAAACACCATATATTTT
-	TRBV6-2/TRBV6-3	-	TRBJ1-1	CASIPVLPGNLMNTEAFF	TGTGCCAGCATTCCAGTTTTGCCAGGGAACCTTATGAACACTGAAGCTTTCTTT
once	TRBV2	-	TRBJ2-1	CASSETPEGETYNEQFF	TGTGCCAGCAGTGAAACCCCAGAGGGAGAGACCTACAATGAGCAGTTCTTC
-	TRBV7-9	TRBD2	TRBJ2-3	CASSPKRGAGADTQYF	TGTGCCAGCAGCCCGAAGCGGGGGGCCGGCGCAGATACGCAGTATTTT
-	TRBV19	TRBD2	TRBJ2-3	CASSIGGGADTQYF	TGTGCCAGTAGTATAGGGGGGGGTGCAGATACGCAGTATTTT
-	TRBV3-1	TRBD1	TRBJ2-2	CASSTGDRATGELFF	TGTGCCAGCAGCACCGGGGACAGGGCGACCGGGGAGCTGTTTTTT
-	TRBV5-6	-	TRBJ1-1	CASSFVPGGGFTEAFF	TGTGCCAGCAGCTTCGTTCCGGGGGGGGGTTTTACTGAAGCTTTCTTT
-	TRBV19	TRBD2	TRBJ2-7	CASRGATSGSSYEQYF	TGTGCCAGTAGGGGGGCGACTAGCGGGAGCTCCTACGAGCAGTACTTC
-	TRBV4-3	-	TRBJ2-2	CASSGQGNTGELFF	TGCGCCAGCAGTGGGCAGGGGAACACCGGGGAGCTGTTTTTT
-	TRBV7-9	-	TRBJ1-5	CASSGAGHSNQPQHF	TGTGCCAGCAGCGGGGCAGGGCATAGCAATCAGCCCCAGCATTTT
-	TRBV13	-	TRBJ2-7	CASSLGDEAYEQYF	TGTGCCAGCAGCTTAGGTGACGAGGCCTACGAGCAGTACTTC
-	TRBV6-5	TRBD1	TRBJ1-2	CASSQGQGDPYGYTF	TGTGCCAGCAGCCAGGGACAGGGGGACCCCTATGGCTACACCTTC
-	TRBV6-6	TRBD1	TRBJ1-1	CASSPDWDRVDFF	TGTGCCAGCAGCCCAGACTGGGACAGGGTGGATTTCTTT
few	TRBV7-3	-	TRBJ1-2	CASSPTGGGDYGYTF	TGTGCCAGCAGCCCTACCGGGGGGGGAGACTATGGCTACACCTTC